This entry concerns a single TCR beta chain. CDR1 is SGHDT, CDR2 YYEEEE, per germline. V was pared by 4 bases and J by 2 bases, with 4 bases of the junction left unmatched. This CDR3 comprises 15 residues. Time point noted: pretreatment peripheral blood. The cohort comprised individuals with locally advanced or metastatic urothelial carcinoma. This sample stems from a study of PD-L1 blockade in urothelial cancer. Study as a whole: Males with bladder-origin urothelial cancer constituted about 90% of the roughly 30 patients. A median approximately 150,000 T cells were found in blood samples.

The method was immunoSEQ multiplex PCR; TCRdb's version includes in-frame clones alone and lacks a portion of them. The sample lists over 75,000 clones, around 89% occurring once. Sequencing was performed on PBMCs, taken around atezolizumab (anti-PD-L1) treatment. The chain combines TRBV5-6 with TRBJ2-3, with TRBD2 matching over 10 bases. The TCR was taken from an elderly woman with urothelial cancer. Here the CDR3 DNA reads TGTGCCAGCAGCGAGCTAGCGGGAGACACAGATACGCAGTATTTT. Its protein is CASSELAGDTDTQYF.